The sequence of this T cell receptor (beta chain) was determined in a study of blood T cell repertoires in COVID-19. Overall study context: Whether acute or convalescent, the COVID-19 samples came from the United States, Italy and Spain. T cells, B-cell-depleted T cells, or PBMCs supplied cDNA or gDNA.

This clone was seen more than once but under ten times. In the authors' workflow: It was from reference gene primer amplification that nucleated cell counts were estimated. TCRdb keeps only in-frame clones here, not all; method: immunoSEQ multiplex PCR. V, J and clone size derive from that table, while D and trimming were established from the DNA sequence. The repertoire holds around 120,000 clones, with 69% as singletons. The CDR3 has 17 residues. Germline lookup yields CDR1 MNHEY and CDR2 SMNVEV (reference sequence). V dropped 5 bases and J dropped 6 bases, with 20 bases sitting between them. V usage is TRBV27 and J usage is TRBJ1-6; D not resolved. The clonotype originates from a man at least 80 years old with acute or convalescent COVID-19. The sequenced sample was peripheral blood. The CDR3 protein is CASSPDTLRGFNSPLHF. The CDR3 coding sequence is TGTGCCAGCAGTCCCGACACCTTGAGAGGGTTTAATTCACCCCTCCACTTT.